This T cell receptor beta chain originates from a study of vaccination and CD4 T cells after COVID-19. Study summary: Participants were vaccinated with two doses, given as either BNT162b2 or mRNA-1273 vaccine.

From germline, CDR1 is LNHDA and CDR2 SQIVND (reference sequence). The CDR3 loop spans 12 amino acids. J lost 9 bases, V lost 6 bases, and 4 bases had no gene match. An Oncomine TCR Beta short-read assay was used to sequence the DNA from cultured CD4+ T cells. TCRdb reprocessed the PCR reads with MiXCR, giving one entry per CDR3 protein. The repertoire holds approximately 17,000 distinct CDR3 sequences, with just under 50% as singletons. Concerning this clonotype itself: Its antigen remains unidentified.

The treatment was: roughly nine-day PBMC culture with coronavirus spike peptide pools or control peptides (ViraFEST assay). This sequence was found in a human donor who had recovered from COVID-19. This chain joins TRBV19 and TRBJ2-1; 8 nucleotides align to TRBD1. Sequences were derived from CD4+ T cells from blood, cultured in vitro, sampled before SARS-CoV-2 vaccination. Here the CDR3 reads CASSRTGSEQFF. The CDR3 nucleotides read TGTGCCAGTAGCCGGACAGGGAGTGAGCAGTTCTTC.